Following are 14 T cell receptor beta chains from one sample sequenced in a study of identical twins' blood T cells. TCRdb ran MiXCR on the 5' RACE reads and lists one entry per CDR3 protein. Seen here are around 380,000 distinct CDR3 sequences, roughly 28% observed once, and the top ten hold about 6%. Material for sequencing was PBMCs. These receptors all come from a woman aged 18 to 50 in good health.

This clonotype was seen many times. This chain uses TRBV29-1 with TRBJ1-1; no firm D call. The CDR3 is made up of 13 amino acids. CDR1 SQVTM and CDR2 ANQGSEA come from the germline V gene. V lost 5 bases, J lost 6 bases, and 16 bases lay in between. CDR3 coding DNA: TGCAGCGTTCTTCCTGCCACCAGCCCTGAAGCTTTCTTT. Residues: CSVLPATSPEAFF.

This sequence joins TRBV7-9 and TRBJ2-1; D is undetermined. Germline V gives CDR1 SEHNR, CDR2 FQNEAQ (reference sequence). V lost 3 bases and J 5 bases, leaving 5 bases between the germline ends. The CDR3 covers 12 residues. CDR3 bases: TGTGCCAGCAGCTTCTCAAACAATGAGCAGTTCTTC. It yields the protein CASSFSNNEQFF.

This clonotype has just a few counts. The chain is built from TRBV7-2 and TRBJ1-4, with 8 positions matching TRBD1. CDR3 length equals 14 residues. Germline values: CDR1 SGHTA, CDR2 FQGNSA. Trimming cost V 5 bases and J 8 bases; bases outside gene matches: 7. DNA for the CDR3: TGTGCCAGCAGCGCCACAGGGGGGAGAGAAAAACTGTTTTTT. It is translated as CASSATGGREKLFF. The full variable domain, with the rest looked up from reference TRBV7-2 and TRBJ1-4, is GAGVSQSPSNKVTEKGKDVELRCDPISGHTALYWYRQSLGQGLEFLIYFQGNSAPDKSGLPSDRFSAERTGGSVSTLTIQRTQQEDSAVYLCASSATGGREKLFFGSGTQLSVL.

In DNA, the CDR3 is TGTGCCAGCAGCTTGACCGCGGGTTTATATGGCTACACCTTC. As protein: CASSLTAGLYGYTF. This rearrangement joins TRBV5-5 to TRBJ1-2; D remains unclear. V gave up 1 base and J gave up 5 bases, with 12 bases separating them. The CDR3 is 14 amino acids. The germline V gene encodes CDR1 SGHKS and CDR2 YYEKEE (reference sequence).

The sample holds a few counts of this clonotype. The genes are TRBV29-1 and TRBJ1-5; the D is unclear. The V gene lost 5 bases and the J gene lost 0 bases, with 8 bases spanning the gap. The CDR3 totals 13 residues. In germline, CDR1 is SQVTM, CDR2 ANQGSEA. The CDR3 loop is CSVTDDSNQPQHF. The CDR3 nucleotides are TGCAGCGTTACGGACGATAGCAATCAGCCCCAGCATTTT.

V usage is TRBV5-1 and J usage is TRBJ2-2, with 7 bases aligning to TRBD1. The CDR3 loop spans 15 amino acids. Germline CDR1 and CDR2: SGHRS and YFSETQ. With V trimmed by 7 bases and J by 7 bases, 13 bases remained unmatched. The CDR3 spells CASCPGTEDGGELFF. DNA for the CDR3: TGCGCCAGCTGTCCCGGGACAGAAGATGGCGGGGAGCTGTTTTTT.

The V gene is TRBV20-1, the J gene TRBJ1-2; 7 nucleotides line up with TRBD1. Germline-derived CDR1 and CDR2 are DFQATT and SNEGSKA (reference sequence). V was clipped by 4 bases and J by 11 bases; unmatched bases: 13. This CDR3 region has 13 residues. CDR3: CSAKDTGQLFYTF. In DNA form, the CDR3 reads TGCAGTGCTAAAGACACGGGACAGCTCTTTTACACCTTC.

This clonotype was observed many times. The V gene is TRBV20-1, the J gene TRBJ1-1; D remains ambiguous. Germline V gives CDR1 DFQATT, CDR2 SNEGSKA (reference sequence). This CDR3 is 15 amino acids long. V lost 0 bases and J 0 bases, leaving 11 bases between the germline ends. The CDR3 here is CSARDPRGMNTEAFF. Here the CDR3 DNA reads TGCAGTGCTAGAGATCCCCGGGGAATGAACACTGAAGCTTTCTTT.

The rearrangement uses TRBV2 and TRBJ2-1; D is possibly TRBD2 (5 bases). The CDR3 is 14 amino acids. V shed 8 bases and J shed 6 bases, with 17 bases lying between them. Germline lookup yields CDR1 SNHLY and CDR2 FYNNEI. This chain's CDR3 is CASYRGQRINEQFF. The CDR3 DNA reads TGTGCCAGCTACAGAGGGCAGAGGATCAATGAGCAGTTCTTC.

This clonotype was seen a handful of times. The gene calls are TRBV11-2 and TRBJ2-1, with 10 bases aligning to TRBD2. J gave up 4 bases and V 1 base, and 7 bases lay outside the gene matches. Germline CDR1 reads SGHAT; CDR2 reads FQNNGV. The length of the CDR3 is 17 residues. CDR3 bases: TGTGCCAGCAGCTTAGGGCTAGCGGGGGCCCTTTACAATGAGCAGTTCTTC. Its protein is CASSLGLAGALYNEQFF.

The chain joins TRBV9 to TRBJ1-3; a possible D gene is TRBD1 (5 bases). The CDR3 length is 17 residues. V lost 3 bases, J lost 0 bases, and 16 bases lay in between. Germline values: CDR1 SGDLS, CDR2 YYNGEE. The CDR3 DNA reads TGTGCCAGCAGCGCCCTGACAGTAGACCTCTCTGGAAACACCATATATTTT. This translates into CASSALTVDLSGNTIYF.

This clonotype was counted only a few times. The CDR3 sequence: CASSVISSELFF. The CDR3 DNA reads TGTGCCAGCAGCGTCATTTCATCGGAGCTGTTTTTT. The chain uses TRBV9 and TRBJ2-2; D remains ambiguous. There are 12 residues in the CDR3. V dropped 2 bases and J dropped 10 bases, with 9 bases sitting between them. From germline, CDR1 is SGDLS and CDR2 YYNGEE.

This clonotype has at least ten counts. The chain links TRBV20-1 to TRBJ1-1; a weak D match, TRBD1 (6 bases). From germline, CDR1 is DFQATT and CDR2 SNEGSKA (reference sequence). V shed 4 bases and J shed 0 bases, with 12 bases lying between them. The CDR3 has 14 amino acids. This chain's CDR3 is CSAIRGAMNTEAFF. The CDR3 region has the DNA TGCAGTGCTATTCGGGGGGCAATGAACACTGAAGCTTTCTTT.

This clonotype was detected many times. V usage is TRBV11-2 and J usage is TRBJ2-1; D unresolved. The CDR3 has 11 residues. CDR1 SGHAT and CDR2 FQNNGV come from the germline V gene. The V and J ends lost 5 bases and 9 bases respectively, with 8 bases between them. The CDR3 reads CASSPLGEQFF. CDR3 coding DNA: TGTGCCAGCAGCCCCCTTGGTGAGCAGTTCTTC.